The 10 T cell receptor beta chains listed next were all sequenced from one sample in a study of blood T cell repertoires in COVID-19. Assay used: immunoSEQ multiplex PCR; TCRdb lists only in-frame clones, some missing. The sample shows roughly 180,000 clones, approximately 80% of them seen only once. Sequenced material: peripheral blood. The receptors here all came from a woman aged 45-59 years with active or convalescent COVID-19.

V usage is TRBV28 and J usage is TRBJ1-4; 7 bases are a match to TRBD1. The CDR3 has 16 residues. Germline V gene sequence: CDR1 MDHEN, CDR2 SYDVKM. With V trimmed by 4 bases and J by 1 base, 6 bases remained unmatched. The CDR3, as DNA: TGTGCCAGCAGTTCGGCGACAGGGAGAACTAATGAAAAACTGTTTTTT. It specifies CASSSATGRTNEKLFF.

This clone was observed a handful of times. J is TRBJ2-7 and V is TRBV5-6; perhaps TRBD2 as D (6 bases). The V end lost 3 bases, the J end lost 2 bases, and 15 bases lay between the germline ends. Germline CDR1 and CDR2: SGHDT and YYEEEE. The CDR3 extends over 15 amino acids. The CDR3 coding sequence is TGTGCCAGCAGCTCGGGGGACGCCGGAGCCTACGAGCAGTACTTC. Its translation: CASSSGDAGAYEQYF.

The CDR3 region is CAWTDNSYEQYF. CDR3 nucleotide sequence: TGTGCCTGGACGGACAACTCCTACGAGCAGTACTTC. This chain uses TRBV30 with TRBJ2-7; possible D gene TRBD1, 5 bases. There are 12 residues in the CDR3. Deletions cut 4 bases from V and 0 bases from J, with 7 bases between. Germline V lookup: CDR1 GTSNPN, CDR2 SVGIG (reference sequence).

This clone was seen just once. In nucleotides, the CDR3 is TGTGCCAGCAGCCCACGGGGACAGGGTGGCGAGACCCAGTACTTC. Amino acid sequence: CASSPRGQGGETQYF. The genes are TRBV7-6 and TRBJ2-5; 9 nucleotides align to TRBD1. The CDR3 has 15 residues. With V trimmed by 5 bases and J by 5 bases, 9 bases remained unmatched. Germline CDR1 SGHVS, CDR2 FNYEAQ.

In this sample, this clone turned up a few times. The chain has TRBV5-1 and TRBJ1-4; 9 positions agree with TRBD1. CDR3 length equals 16 residues. From germline, CDR1 is SGHRS and CDR2 YFSETQ. V was pared by 4 bases and J by 7 bases, with 11 bases of the junction left unmatched. This CDR3 reads CASSRLGGQGVEKLFF. CDR3 DNA sequence: TGCGCCAGCAGCCGCCTGGGGGGACAGGGTGTTGAAAAACTGTTTTTT.

This clone was counted once. The chain combines TRBV3-1 (or the pseudogene TRBV3-2) with TRBJ2-2; TRBD2 matches 10 bases. The ends lost 3 bases at V and 6 bases at J; junction bases unmatched: 4. The CDR3 sequence is 15 residues long. CDR1 LGHDT and CDR2 YNNKEL come from the germline V gene (reference sequence). This CDR3 reads CASSHTSGISGELFF. The CDR3 DNA is TGTGCCAGCAGCCACACTAGCGGGATCTCCGGGGAGCTGTTTTTT.

The chain links TRBV7-9 to TRBJ2-3; 9 nucleotides match TRBD2. V was clipped by 4 bases and J by 1 base; unmatched bases: 9. Per germline, CDR1 SEHNR and CDR2 FQNEAQ (reference sequence). The CDR3 is made up of 17 amino acids. The CDR3 nucleotides are TGTGCCAGCAGCTCCCCGGGGGCGGGGGGGCGCACAGATACGCAGTATTTT. This translates into CASSSPGAGGRTDTQYF. Using reference TRBV7-9 and TRBJ2-3 for the parts outside the CDR3, the full variable domain is DTGVSQNPRHKITKRGQNVTFRCDPISEHNRLYWYRQTLGQGPEFLTYFQNEAQLEKSRLLSDRFSAERPKGSFSTLEIQRTEQGDSAMYLCASSSPGAGGRTDTQYFGPGTRLTVL.

The CDR3 loop is CASSLGGRGKETQYF. In DNA form, the CDR3 reads TGTGCCAGCAGCTTAGGGGGCAGGGGGAAAGAGACCCAGTACTTC. The chain is built from TRBV7-8 and TRBJ2-5, with TRBD1 matching over 7 bases. The germline V gene has CDR1 SGHVS and CDR2 FQNEAQ. V shed 1 base, J shed 3 bases, and the junction held 5 bases outside the gene matches. There are 15 residues in the CDR3.

This clone appeared a few times. V and J are TRBV15 and TRBJ1-5; weak D call: TRBD1 (5 bases). Trimming stripped 5 bases from V and 10 bases from J, with 15 bases between. CDR3 length: 13 residues. Germline loops: CDR1 LNHNV, CDR2 YYDKDF (reference sequence). Here the CDR3 reads CATSPTTGGPQHF. The CDR3 DNA follows: TGTGCCACCAGCCCCACCACCGGGGGTCCCCAGCATTTT.

This sequence joins TRBV7-6 and TRBJ2-2; the D gene is possibly TRBD1 (5 bases). Germline values: CDR1 SGHVS, CDR2 FNYEAQ. The germline V and J ends were trimmed by 2 bases and 0 bases, with 16 bases remaining between them. This CDR3 spans 18 amino acids. The CDR3 loop is CASSLPMTGAANTGELFF. The CDR3 DNA sequence: TGTGCCAGCAGCTTACCCATGACTGGGGCCGCGAACACCGGGGAGCTGTTTTTT.